The 11 T cell receptor beta chains below all came from one sample that was sequenced in a study of T-cell reconstitution after alpha-beta-depleted transplantation in children. It was with unique molecular identifiers that the TCRbeta library was prepared. TCRdb recomputed calls from the PCR reads with MiXCR, one row per CDR3 protein. The data show 250,000 to 300,000 distinct CDR3 sequences, more than 8% seen once. The sequenced sample was PBMCs from the stem cell graft donor, obtained from the stem cell graft. These receptor sequences come from a human donor who donated a stem cell graft to a child with SCID.

This clonotype appeared a few times. The chain carries TRBV7-9 and TRBJ2-4; possible D gene TRBD2, 6 bases. The germline V gene encodes CDR1 SEHNR and CDR2 FQNEAQ (reference sequence). The CDR3 spans 15 residues. V shed 5 bases and J shed 5 bases, with 16 bases lying between them. CDR3 sequence reads: CASSPWGVEENIQYF. CDR3 in DNA: TGTGCCAGCAGCCCGTGGGGGGTTGAGGAAAACATTCAGTACTTC. Looking up the rest from reference TRBV7-9 and TRBJ2-4 gives the full variable domain: DTGVSQNPRHKITKRGQNVTFRCDPISEHNRLYWYRQTLGQGPEFLTYFQNEAQLEKSRLLSDRFSAERPKGSFSTLEIQRTEQGDSAMYLCASSPWGVEENIQYFGAGTRLSVL.

The chain joins TRBV4-2 to TRBJ2-3, with 10 bases lining up with TRBD1. This CDR3 region has 15 residues. V lost 6 bases and J lost 5; bases outside the gene matches: 8. Germline assignment: CDR1 LGHNA and CDR2 YNFKEQ. The CDR3 coding sequence is TGTGCCAGCAGGGGTGGGACAGGGGATGGAGATACGCAGTATTTT. Translating gives CASRGGTGDGDTQYF.

This clonotype was recorded at least ten times. The chain joins TRBV20-1 to TRBJ2-1, with 9 bases lining up with TRBD1. V lost 6 bases and J lost 6; bases outside the gene matches: 9. This CDR3 has 14 residues. Germline V gives CDR1 DFQATT, CDR2 SNEGSKA (reference sequence). The CDR3 region has the DNA TGCAGTGCAAATCCTGGGACAGGGTTCAATGAGCAGTTCTTC. This codes for CSANPGTGFNEQFF.

In its sample, this clonotype was seen a few times. The genes are TRBV12-3 or TRBV12-4 and TRBJ1-4; possible D gene TRBD1, 6 bases. There are 15 residues in the CDR3. Trimming took off 6 bases at V and 5 bases at J, with 16 bases between the two ends. This CDR3 is CASSVGGTANEKLFF. The CDR3 coding sequence is TGTGCCAGCAGCGTAGGGGGGACCGCGAATGAAAAACTGTTTTTT.

The J gene is TRBJ1-6, the V gene TRBV2; a possible D gene is TRBD1 (5 bases). CDR1 and CDR2 (germline): SNHLY, FYNNEI. The CDR3 spans 14 residues. V shed 6 bases and J shed 10 bases, with 16 bases lying between them. The CDR3 spells CASRAVRDWSPLHF. The DNA for the CDR3 is TGTGCCAGCAGGGCGGTCAGGGACTGGTCACCCCTCCACTTT.

This clonotype has at least ten counts. This chain connects TRBV20-1 to TRBJ2-5; D is perhaps TRBD2 (5 bases). This CDR3 spans 14 amino acids. The V end was cut by 6 bases, the J end by 5 bases, with 19 bases between. From germline, CDR1 is DFQATT and CDR2 SNEGSKA (reference sequence). The CDR3 sequence: CSATAPMGEETQYF. Written as DNA, the CDR3 is TGCAGTGCCACGGCTCCGATGGGAGAGGAGACCCAGTACTTC.

This chain joins TRBV19 and TRBJ1-1, with D uncertain. Trimming left V 3 bases short and J 9 bases short, with 11 bases between. CDR1 LNHDA and CDR2 SQIVND come from the germline V gene (reference sequence). This CDR3 has 12 residues. CDR3 sequence (DNA): TGTGCCAGTAGTATTCGAGGAATGCAAGCTTTCTTT. Translation gives CASSIRGMQAFF.

The table lists this clonotype with many counts. This chain uses TRBV7-8 with TRBJ2-3; TRBD2 matches at 13 bases. The CDR3 extends over 16 amino acids. Germline CDR1 SGHVS, CDR2 FQNEAQ. The V and J ends lost 5 bases and 4 bases, in that order; junction bases with no gene match: 6. For the CDR3, the DNA is TGTGCCAGCAGCGTCGGTACTAGCGGGGGGGCAGATACGCAGTATTTT. Residues: CASSVGTSGGADTQYF.

This clonotype showed up just a few times. J is TRBJ2-5 and V is TRBV5-1; D gene unclear. V was clipped by 2 bases and J by 2 bases, with 10 bases between them. Germline V gene lookup returns CDR1 SGHRS and CDR2 YFSETQ. This CDR3 region has 14 residues. The CDR3 sequence: CASSFLGLQETQYF. For the CDR3, the DNA is TGCGCCAGCAGCTTCCTGGGCCTTCAAGAGACCCAGTACTTC.

This sequence joins TRBV5-5 and TRBJ2-1; 9 bases match TRBD2. This CDR3 has 15 residues. J lost 7 bases, V lost 2 bases, and 7 bases had no gene match. Germline CDR1 SGHKS, CDR2 YYEKEE (reference sequence). CDR3: CASSLGGGAWNEQFF. Here the CDR3 DNA reads TGTGCCAGCAGCTTAGGCGGGGGGGCGTGGAATGAGCAGTTCTTC.

In its sample, this clonotype was seen many times. This chain connects TRBV10-1 to TRBJ2-7; the D gene is possibly TRBD1 (5 bases). The V gene's germline CDR1 is WNHNN and CDR2 SYGVQD (reference sequence). CDR3 length: 12 residues. This chain's CDR3 is CSQDTEAYEQYF. CDR3 coding DNA: TGCTCACAGGACACCGAAGCTTACGAGCAGTACTTC.